One and the same sample provided the 8 T cell receptor beta chains below, sequenced in a study of OX40 agonist ivuxolimab in advanced cancers. Measured with immunoSEQ multiplex PCR; TCRdb has only the in-frame clones, and not every one. The table shows about 73,000 clones, with 86% occurring only once. The sample consisted of CD4+ or CD8+ T cells sorted from blood, taken in a trial of the OX40 agonist ivuxolimab. These receptors all come from an adult with an advanced solid tumor such as melanoma, head and neck, liver or kidney cancer.

In this sample, this clone turned up a few times. The V gene is TRBV27, the J gene TRBJ1-5, with D possibly being TRBD1 (5 bases). The V gene's germline CDR1 is MNHEY and CDR2 SMNVEV (reference sequence). Trimming stripped 6 bases from V and 0 bases from J, with 15 bases between. The CDR3 spans 16 residues. This CDR3 reads CASRARGGDSNQPQHF. The CDR3 bases are TGTGCCAGCAGAGCCCGGGGGGGAGATAGCAATCAGCCCCAGCATTTT.

This clone was picked up one time. This chain connects TRBV29-1 to TRBJ2-7; TRBD2 aligns across 10 bases. Germline V gene data show CDR1 as SQVTM and CDR2 as ANQGSEA. This CDR3 comprises 17 residues. The V segment lost 6 bases and the J segment 2 bases; nucleotides outside the gene matches: 16. The DNA for the CDR3 is TGCAGCGTCGCAGTAGGTGTTAGCGGGAGGACACCCTACGAGCAGTACTTC. Its protein product is CSVAVGVSGRTPYEQYF.

The chain carries TRBV28 and TRBJ1-1; 11 bases map to TRBD1. Trimming cost V 3 bases and J 4 bases; bases outside gene matches: 4. CDR1 is MDHEN and CDR2 is SYDVKM in the germline V gene. CDR3 length: 15 amino acids. Here the CDR3 reads CASSFPGTGGTEAFF. The CDR3 DNA sequence: TGTGCCAGCAGTTTTCCTGGGACAGGGGGCACTGAAGCTTTCTTT. Filled out from reference TRBV28 and TRBJ1-1, the complete variable domain reads DVKVTQSSRYLVKRTGEKVFLECVQDMDHENMFWYRQDPGLGLRLIYFSYDVKMKEKGDIPEGYSVSREKKERFSLILESASTNQTSMYLCASSFPGTGGTEAFFGQGTRLTVV.

This chain links TRBV7-2 with TRBJ2-1; no definite D call. Between the trimmed V and J ends, which lost 1 base and 0 bases, there was a span of 10 bases. The CDR3 covers 16 residues. CDR1 and CDR2 (germline): SGHTA, FQGNSA. The CDR3 DNA follows: TGTGCCAGCAGCTTAGAGGCCCGCAGCTCCTACAATGAGCAGTTCTTC. Translation: CASSLEARSSYNEQFF.

The J gene is TRBJ1-5, the V gene TRBV19; D is undetermined. This CDR3 spans 16 amino acids. Germline V CDR1 and CDR2: LNHDA, SQIVND (reference sequence). Trimming pared 5 bases from V and 1 base from J, leaving 15 bases between. DNA of the CDR3: TGTGCCAGTAGTCCGAGGACCCGTCCCAGCAATCAGCCCCAGCATTTT. Amino acid sequence: CASSPRTRPSNQPQHF.

The chain links TRBV6-6 to TRBJ1-4, with 9 positions matching TRBD1. The germline CDR1 and CDR2 sequences are MNHNY and SVGAGI (reference sequence). The CDR3 loop spans 14 amino acids. The trim removed 6 bases at V and 7 bases at J, leaving 6 bases unmatched. The DNA for the CDR3 is TGTGCCAGCAGGCGGGGACAGGGAAGTGAAAAACTGTTTTTT. Its protein is CASRRGQGSEKLFF.

The rearrangement uses TRBV2 and TRBJ2-3; weak D call: TRBD1 (6 bases). The V and J ends lost 5 bases and 2 bases respectively, with 8 bases between them. The CDR3 is 13 residues long. Germline V CDR1 and CDR2: SNHLY, FYNNEI. The CDR3 spells CASSQGITDTQYF. CDR3 DNA: TGTGCCAGCAGTCAGGGGATCACAGATACGCAGTATTTT.

The gene calls are TRBV6-5 and TRBJ1-6, with TRBD1 as a possible D gene (5 bases). Germline V gene data show CDR1 as MNHEY and CDR2 as SVGAGI. V was shortened by 7 bases and J by 8 bases, with 15 bases between the two germline ends. This CDR3 has 14 residues. The CDR3, as DNA: TGTGCCAGCACCCGACAGCTCGGGGATTCACCCCTCCACTTT. It is translated as CASTRQLGDSPLHF.